Presented here are 4 T cell receptor beta chains from one specimen sequenced in a study of Ad26.COV2.S vaccination and SARS-CoV-2 variants. As for treatment: around 19 received Ad26.COV2.S at low or high dose, single or two shots; 5 received placebo; per-sample allocation not given. Collection of the samples took place on day 63 after the first injection of vaccine or placebo. Measured with immunoSEQ multiplex PCR; TCRdb has only the in-frame clones, and not every one. The table lists hundreds of thousands of clones, 70% to 90% of them singletons. The sample consisted of peripheral blood, taken in a trial of Ad26.COV2.S vaccine versus placebo. These receptors all stem from a person between 18 and 59 years old who received the Ad26.COV2.S COVID-19 vaccine or a placebo.

This clone was found many times. The rearrangement joins TRBV5-1 to TRBJ1-6; D gene uncertain. V was trimmed by 4 bases and J by 5 bases, leaving 19 bases between them. Looked up from germline, CDR1 is SGHRS and CDR2 is YFSETQ. This CDR3 is built from 17 residues. CDR3 nucleotides: TGCGCCAGCAGCCGCGACCCGCCGGGAGTGGATAATTCACCCCTCCACTTT. Translating gives CASSRDPPGVDNSPLHF.

The rearrangement links TRBV7-2 to TRBJ2-2; TRBD2 agrees at 13 bases. The CDR3 contains 17 residues. Per germline, CDR1 SGHTA and CDR2 FQGNSA. J lost 8 bases, V lost 2 bases, and 8 bases had no gene match. CDR3 nucleotide sequence: TGTGCCAGCAGCTTATATAGACTAGCGGGGGGCCAAGGGGAGCTGTTTTTT. Amino acid sequence: CASSLYRLAGGQGELFF.

The chain employs TRBV19 and TRBJ1-5; D uncertain. The CDR3 contains 14 residues. Germline V lookup: CDR1 LNHDA, CDR2 SQIVND (reference sequence). V was trimmed by 3 bases and J by 4 bases, leaving 10 bases between them. CDR3 sequence reads: CASSIYGANQPQHF. In DNA form, the CDR3 reads TGTGCCAGTAGTATCTATGGCGCAAATCAGCCCCAGCATTTT.

This chain uses TRBV6-1 with TRBJ2-2, with 8 bases identical to TRBD1. J lost 6 bases, V lost 5 bases, and 8 bases had no gene match. The CDR3 is 15 amino acids. CDR1 and CDR2 (germline): MNHNS, SASEGT. The CDR3 coding sequence is TGTGCCAGCAGTACTACAGGGGGAATCCCCGGGGAGCTGTTTTTT. This gives the protein CASSTTGGIPGELFF.